A selection of T cell receptor beta chains follows, all from one sample in a study of OX40 agonist ivuxolimab in advanced cancers. Measured with immunoSEQ multiplex PCR; TCRdb has only the in-frame clones, and not every one. Here the sample spans around 74,000 clones, 92% being singletons. This specimen was CD4+ or CD8+ T cells sorted from blood, taken in a trial of the OX40 agonist ivuxolimab. Every receptor here comes from an adult with an advanced solid tumor such as melanoma, head and neck, liver or kidney cancer. The CDR3 runs from the conserved cysteine through the conserved F or W. Fields, in order: J gene, D gene, clone size, V gene, CDR3 protein, CDR3 DNA. The D gene is left open where the match is weak. Size is omitted from some rows. Given values are once, few, many or a class for expanded clones.

TRBJ2-7 | - | - | TRBV6-5 | CASRPGPTYEQYF | TGTGCCAGCAGGCCCGGGCCGACCTACGAGCAGTACTTC
TRBJ2-1 | TRBD1 | - | TRBV5-1 | CASSRGTGGGQFF | TGCGCCAGCAGCCGCGGTACAGGGGGCGGACAGTTCTTC
TRBJ1-1 | - | once | TRBV18 | CASSLPSRGGKAFF | TGTGCCAGCTCCTTGCCGAGTAGGGGGGGAAAAGCTTTCTTT
TRBJ1-5 | - | - | TRBV6-5 | CASSTTYSNQPQHF | TGTGCCAGCAGCACTACGTATAGCAATCAGCCCCAGCATTTT
TRBJ2-3 | - | - | TRBV14 | CASSQDRGTQYF | TGTGCCAGCAGCCAAGATCGAGGTACGCAGTATTTT
TRBJ2-5 | - | - | TRBV19 | CASSMRGETQYF | TGTGCCAGTAGTATGCGCGGAGAGACCCAGTACTTC
TRBJ1-1 | - | - | TRBV11-2 | CASSLAGGYTEAFF | TGTGCCAGCAGCTTAGCCGGGGGGTACACTGAAGCTTTCTTT
TRBJ1-1 | - | - | TRBV9 | CASSVGVDTEAFF | TGTGCCAGCAGCGTGGGGGTGGACACTGAAGCTTTCTTT
TRBJ2-7 | - | once | TRBV7-2 | CASSLIHEQYF | TGTGCCAGCAGCTTAATCCACGAGCAGTACTTC
TRBJ2-3 | - | - | TRBV28 | CASSLNWDTDTQYF | TGTGCCAGCAGTTTGAATTGGGACACAGATACGCAGTATTTT
TRBJ2-7 | - | - | TRBV25-1 | CASTPDTPGYEQYF | TGTGCCAGCACCCCAGACACGCCGGGTTACGAGCAGTACTTC
TRBJ2-7 | TRBD1 | - | TRBV19 | CASTYNSGTGPYEQYF | TGTGCCAGTACATACAACTCCGGGACAGGGCCCTACGAGCAGTACTTC
TRBJ1-4 | - | - | TRBV6-1 | CADSINSVRNEKLFF | TGTGCCGACAGTATTAATTCAGTGCGTAATGAAAAACTGTTTTTT
TRBJ1-1 | TRBD1 | - | TRBV9 | CASSVGTGNTEAFF | TGTGCCAGCAGCGTAGGGACAGGGAACACTGAAGCTTTCTTT
TRBJ2-7 | - | - | TRBV30 | CAWSRLGVTGEQYF | TGTGCCTGGAGCAGGTTAGGAGTCACGGGTGAGCAGTACTTC
TRBJ2-7 | - | - | TRBV28 | CASSLSGPNYEQYF | TGTGCCAGCAGTTTGAGCGGACCGAACTACGAGCAGTACTTC
TRBJ2-2 | TRBD2 | - | TRBV2 | CASLRERAGELFF | TGTGCCAGTTTGCGGGAGAGGGCCGGGGAGCTGTTTTTT
TRBJ2-1 | - | - | TRBV28 | CASSSWDPRREQFF | TGTGCCAGCAGTTCGTGGGACCCTCGAAGGGAGCAGTTCTTC
TRBJ2-7 | TRBD1 | - | TRBV30 | CAWTDRGYEQYF | TGTGCCTGGACAGACAGGGGTTACGAGCAGTACTTC
TRBJ2-3 | - | - | TRBV5-1 | CASSFTFTDTQYF | TGCGCCAGCAGCTTCACATTCACAGATACGCAGTATTTT
TRBJ1-3 | TRBD1 | - | TRBV19 | CASSLRDSGNTIYF | TGTGCCAGTAGTTTAAGGGACAGTGGAAACACCATATATTTT
TRBJ2-1 | - | few | TRBV7-9 | CASSLVVGVNEQFF | TGTGCCAGCAGCTTAGTGGTAGGTGTCAATGAGCAGTTCTTC
TRBJ2-7 | - | - | TRBV9 | CASSEGLPNEQYF | TGTGCCAGCAGCGAGGGACTGCCAAACGAGCAGTACTTC
TRBJ2-7 | TRBD1 | - | TRBV10-3 | CAIREQTGAEQYF | TGTGCCATCAGGGAACAGACAGGGGCCGAGCAGTACTTC
TRBJ2-3 | TRBD2 | - | TRBV2 | CASSDLGTSQGTDTQYF | TGTGCCAGCAGTGACCTTGGGACTAGCCAGGGCACAGATACGCAGTATTTT
TRBJ2-1 | TRBD2 | - | TRBV5-4 | CASSLGLAGQNEQFF | TGTGCCAGCAGCTTGGGACTAGCGGGACAGAATGAGCAGTTCTTC
TRBJ1-4 | TRBD1 | once | TRBV19 | CASSVSYPGQGAATNEKLFF | TGTGCCAGTAGTGTCTCTTACCCAGGACAGGGGGCTGCAACTAATGAAAAACTGTTTTTT
TRBJ2-7 | TRBD1 | - | TRBV5-8 | CASPTVGTGRYEQYF | TGTGCCAGCCCCACCGTGGGGACAGGGAGGTACGAGCAGTACTTC
TRBJ1-2 | TRBD1 | - | TRBV25-1 | CASSWTGGIGYGYTF | TGTGCCAGCAGTTGGACAGGGGGAATCGGCTATGGCTACACCTTC
TRBJ2-1 | TRBD2 | - | TRBV7-6 | CASSAPGRLAGYNEQFF | TGTGCCAGCAGCGCGCCTGGAAGACTAGCGGGTTACAATGAGCAGTTCTTC
TRBJ2-3 | - | - | TRBV10-1 | CASSELGRRASRGTDTQYF | TGCGCCAGCAGTGAGTTGGGTAGGCGGGCTTCGAGAGGCACAGATACGCAGTATTTT
TRBJ2-4 | TRBD2 | - | TRBV7-9 | CASSQTSNGLVDIQYF | TGTGCCAGCAGCCAGACTAGCAACGGTCTAGTGGACATTCAGTACTTC
TRBJ2-7 | - | - | TRBV29-1 | CSARVTGAYEQYF | TGCAGCGCCAGAGTCACGGGGGCCTACGAGCAGTACTTC
TRBJ1-1 | TRBD1 | few | TRBV2 | CASSGQGDGVLNTEAFF | TGTGCCAGCAGTGGCCAGGGGGATGGGGTTTTGAACACTGAAGCTTTCTTT
TRBJ2-4 | - | once | TRBV4-3 | CASSQGRSPGIQYF | TGCGCCAGCAGCCAAGGTCGTAGTCCCGGCATTCAGTACTTC
TRBJ1-1 | - | - | TRBV4-1 | CASSQDWQINMNTEAFF | TGCGCCAGCAGCCAAGATTGGCAGATAAACATGAACACTGAAGCTTTCTTT
TRBJ1-6 | - | - | TRBV5-4 | CASSGGRNNSPLHF | TGTGCCAGCAGCGGGGGACGTAATAATTCACCCCTCCACTTT
TRBJ2-7 | - | - | TRBV11-3 | CASRRPSPSYEQYF | TGTGCCAGCAGAAGACCTTCTCCCTCCTACGAGCAGTACTTC
TRBJ1-2 | - | - | TRBV6-5 | CASHWAGGNGYTF | TGTGCCAGCCATTGGGCGGGGGGAAATGGCTACACCTTC
TRBJ2-5 | - | - | TRBV28 | CASSFGRGRWETQYF | TGTGCCAGCAGTTTCGGAAGGGGAAGGTGGGAGACCCAGTACTTC
TRBJ2-5 | - | once | TRBV28 | CASSSPRAETQYF | TGTGCCAGCAGTTCCCCGAGGGCAGAGACCCAGTACTTC
TRBJ1-4 | - | - | TRBV13 | CASSLGQNGEKLFF | TGTGCCAGCAGCTTAGGGCAGAACGGGGAAAAACTGTTTTTT
TRBJ1-5 | TRBD1 | - | TRBV15 | CATSKGQNSNQPQHF | TGTGCCACCAGCAAGGGACAGAATAGCAATCAGCCCCAGCATTTT
TRBJ2-6 | - | - | TRBV5-4 | CASSHGVSSGANVLTF | TGTGCCAGCAGCCACGGCGTTAGCTCTGGGGCCAACGTCCTGACTTTC
TRBJ1-4 | TRBD1 | - | TRBV19 | CASTEDRVGEKLFF | TGTGCCAGTACCGAGGACAGGGTGGGTGAAAAACTGTTTTTT
TRBJ2-3 | TRBD1 | - | TRBV10-3 | CAISGANRGPRGTDTQYF | TGTGCCATCAGTGGGGCAAACAGGGGGCCAAGGGGCACAGATACGCAGTATTTT
TRBJ2-7 | - | - | TRBV5-6 | CASSPRAYEQYF | TGTGCCAGCAGCCCTAGGGCCTACGAGCAGTACTTC
TRBJ1-5 | - | - | TRBV7-2 | CASSLEPGELAQHF | TGTGCCAGCAGCTTAGAACCGGGGGAGTTGGCCCAGCATTTT
TRBJ2-7 | TRBD2 | - | TRBV19 | CASSTGGTRGSYEQYF | TGTGCCAGTAGTACCGGCGGGACTAGGGGAAGCTACGAGCAGTACTTC